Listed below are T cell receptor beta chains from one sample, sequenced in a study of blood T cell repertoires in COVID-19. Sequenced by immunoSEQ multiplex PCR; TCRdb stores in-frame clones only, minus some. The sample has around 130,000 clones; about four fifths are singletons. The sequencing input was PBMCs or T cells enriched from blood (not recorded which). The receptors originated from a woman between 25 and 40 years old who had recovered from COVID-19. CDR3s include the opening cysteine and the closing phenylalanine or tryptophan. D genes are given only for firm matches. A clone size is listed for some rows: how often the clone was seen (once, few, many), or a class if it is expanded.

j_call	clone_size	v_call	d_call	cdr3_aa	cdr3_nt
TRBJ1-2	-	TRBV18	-	CASSPARQPTNYGYTF	TGTGCCAGCTCACCAGCGCGGCAGCCCACTAACTATGGCTACACCTTC
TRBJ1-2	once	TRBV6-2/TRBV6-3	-	CASSPTGDYGYTF	TGTGCCAGCAGTCCCACAGGCGACTATGGCTACACCTTC
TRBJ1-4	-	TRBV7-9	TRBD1	CASSPTGQGATNEKLFF	TGTGCCAGCAGCCCTACGGGACAGGGGGCTACTAATGAAAAACTGTTTTTT
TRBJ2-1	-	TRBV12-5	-	CASGLVLSGYAGSYNEQFF	TGTGCTAGTGGTTTGGTACTAAGCGGGTACGCTGGCTCCTACAATGAGCAGTTCTTC
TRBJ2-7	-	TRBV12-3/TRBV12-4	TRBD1	CASSGTGWEQYF	TGTGCCAGCAGTGGGACAGGGTGGGAGCAGTACTTC
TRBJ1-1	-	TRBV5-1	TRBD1	CASSSQGERTEAFF	TGCGCCAGCAGCTCACAGGGGGAGAGGACTGAAGCTTTCTTT
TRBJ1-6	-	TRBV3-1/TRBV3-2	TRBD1	CASSQRRQGWNSPLHF	TGTGCCAGCAGCCAAAGGCGACAGGGGTGGAATTCACCCCTCCACTTT
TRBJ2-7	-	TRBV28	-	CASTGALGGRGSEAYEQYF	TGTGCCAGCACTGGAGCCCTCGGGGGGCGGGGGTCTGAGGCCTACGAGCAGTACTTC
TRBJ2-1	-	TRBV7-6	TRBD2	CASSLTSGAHNEQFF	TGTGCCAGCAGCTTAACTAGCGGAGCTCACAATGAGCAGTTCTTC
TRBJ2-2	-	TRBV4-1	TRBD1	CASSKRTGTGELFF	TGCGCCAGCAGCAAAAGGACAGGGACCGGGGAGCTGTTTTTT
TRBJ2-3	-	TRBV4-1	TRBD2	CASRPSLAGGLGDPDTQYF	TGCGCCAGCAGACCCTCGCTAGCGGGAGGGCTTGGGGACCCAGATACGCAGTATTTT
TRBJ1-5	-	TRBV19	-	CASSIDFRPNQPQHF	TGTGCCAGTAGTATAGACTTCAGGCCCAATCAGCCCCAGCATTTT
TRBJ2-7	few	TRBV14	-	CASSHGWLQGNYEQYF	TGTGCCAGCAGCCACGGATGGTTGCAGGGTAACTACGAGCAGTACTTC
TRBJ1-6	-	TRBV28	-	CASSFSELASPLHF	TGTGCCAGCAGTTTTTCAGAATTGGCTTCACCCCTCCACTTT
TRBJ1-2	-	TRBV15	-	CATSRDYGLRDGYTF	TGTGCCACCAGCAGAGATTATGGGCTGCGTGACGGCTACACCTTC
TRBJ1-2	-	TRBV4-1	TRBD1	CASSQEGQSWGYTF	TGCGCCAGCAGCCAAGAGGGACAGTCATGGGGCTACACCTTC
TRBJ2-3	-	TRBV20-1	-	CSAITRDTQYF	TGCAGTGCTATCACAAGAGATACGCAGTATTTT
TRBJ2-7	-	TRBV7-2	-	CASSLADTEQYF	TGTGCCAGCAGCTTAGCCGACACGGAGCAGTACTTC
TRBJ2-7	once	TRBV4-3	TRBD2	CASSQGLAGETYEQYF	TGCGCCAGCAGCCAAGGACTAGCGGGAGAGACCTACGAGCAGTACTTC
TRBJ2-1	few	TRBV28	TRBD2	CASSITRLAGAHNEQFF	TGTGCCAGCAGCATTACTAGACTAGCGGGAGCCCACAATGAGCAGTTCTTC
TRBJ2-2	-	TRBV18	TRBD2	CASSPPTSGITGELFF	TGTGCCAGCTCACCACCGACTAGCGGGATCACCGGGGAGCTGTTTTTT
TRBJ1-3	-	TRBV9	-	CASSVGLPRAGNTIYF	TGTGCCAGCAGCGTAGGTCTCCCACGGGCTGGAAACACCATATATTTT
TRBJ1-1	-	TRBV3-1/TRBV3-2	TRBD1	CASSQEGQGGRAFF	TGTGCCAGCAGCCAAGAAGGACAGGGTGGCAGAGCTTTCTTT
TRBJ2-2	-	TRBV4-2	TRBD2	CASSQGGLGTGELFF	TGTGCCAGCAGCCAAGGGGGACTAGGTACCGGGGAGCTGTTTTTT
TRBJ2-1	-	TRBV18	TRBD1	CASSGNRGNFGNEQFF	TGTGCCAGCTCAGGAAACAGGGGGAATTTTGGGAATGAGCAGTTCTTC
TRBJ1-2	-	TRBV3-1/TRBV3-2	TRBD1	CASSSRDSAFYGYTF	TGTGCCAGCAGCAGCCGGGACAGCGCTTTCTATGGCTACACCTTC
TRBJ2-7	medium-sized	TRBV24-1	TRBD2	CATSDPRQGGTYEQYF	TGTGCCACCAGTGATCCCAGGCAGGGAGGGACCTACGAGCAGTACTTC
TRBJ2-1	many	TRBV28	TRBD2	CASSLLGLAVYNEQFF	TGTGCCAGCAGTTTATTGGGACTAGCGGTTTACAATGAGCAGTTCTTC
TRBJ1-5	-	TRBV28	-	CASSLELGGLQPQHF	TGTGCCAGCAGTTTAGAGTTGGGGGGGCTTCAGCCCCAGCATTTT